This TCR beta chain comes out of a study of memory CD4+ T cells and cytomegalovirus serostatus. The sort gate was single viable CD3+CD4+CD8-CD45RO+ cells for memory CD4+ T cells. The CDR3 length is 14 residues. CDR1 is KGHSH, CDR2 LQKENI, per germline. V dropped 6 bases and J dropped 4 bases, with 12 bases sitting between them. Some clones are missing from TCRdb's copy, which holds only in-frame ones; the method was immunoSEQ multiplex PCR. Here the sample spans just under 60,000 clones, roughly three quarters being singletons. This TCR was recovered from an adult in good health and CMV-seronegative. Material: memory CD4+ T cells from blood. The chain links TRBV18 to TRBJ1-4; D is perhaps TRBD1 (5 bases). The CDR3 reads CASSPGRLNEKLFF. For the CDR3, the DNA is TGTGCCAGCTCCCCGGGACGGCTTAATGAAAAACTGTTTTTT. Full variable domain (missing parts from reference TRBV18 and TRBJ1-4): NAGVMQNPRHLVRRRGQEARLRCSPMKGHSHVYWYRQLPEEGLKFMVYLQKENIIDESGMPKERFSAEFPKEGPSILRIQQVVRGDSAAYFCASSPGRLNEKLFFGSGTQLSVL.